These 26 T cell receptor beta chains came from one sample sequenced in a study of T cell responses to AZD1222 COVID-19 vaccine. Only in-frame clones appear in the TCRdb table, and some are missing; sequencing was by immunoSEQ multiplex PCR. The sample holds 90,000 to 150,000 clones, around 87% seen once. This sample comprised peripheral blood, obtained on day 0 of AZD1222 vaccination. Receptors originate from an adult in good health.

V gene TRBV19 combines with J gene TRBJ1-2; D remains unclear. Looked up from germline, CDR1 is LNHDA and CDR2 is SQIVND (reference sequence). V lost 3 bases, J lost 7 bases, and 6 bases lay in between. The CDR3 is 11 amino acids. CDR3 DNA: TGTGCCAGTAGTATGTTGAGTGGCTACACCTTC. Its translation is CASSMLSGYTF.

V is TRBV2 and J is TRBJ2-7, with TRBD2 identical over 8 bases. Trimming at V came to 3 bases and at J to 2 bases, leaving 6 bases not matched to a gene. There are 15 residues in the CDR3. The germline V gene encodes CDR1 SNHLY and CDR2 FYNNEI. The CDR3 protein is CASSEFGGGPYEQYF. DNA for the CDR3: TGTGCCAGCAGTGAGTTTGGCGGGGGGCCCTACGAGCAGTACTTC.

The V and J genes are TRBV29-1 and TRBJ2-3, with 10 bases lining up with TRBD1. Germline CDR1 SQVTM, CDR2 ANQGSEA. The CDR3 contains 13 residues. The V gene end was trimmed by 4 bases and the J gene end by 4 bases; junction bases not matched to a gene: 2. The CDR3, as DNA: TGCAGCGTTGGGGACAGGGGCGCAGATACGCAGTATTTT. Translation: CSVGDRGADTQYF.

This chain connects TRBV29-1 to TRBJ1-2; the match to TRBD1 covers 8 bases. V trimming: 6 bases; J trimming: 6 bases; junction bases outside the gene matches: 9. The CDR3 spans 13 residues. CDR1 and CDR2 from the germline V gene are SQVTM and ANQGSEA. In DNA form, the CDR3 reads TGCAGCGTAACACAGGGGGATATCGATGGCTACACCTTC. Translation gives CSVTQGDIDGYTF.

With respect to this clone: One end of the junction does not line up with germline, which may come from a read error. V is TRBV5-1 and J is TRBJ1-2, with 11 bases fitting TRBD1. The CDR3 is 14 amino acids. Germline V gene data show CDR1 as SGHRS and CDR2 as YFSETQ. The CDR3 loop is CASSLDRGRGGYTF. DNA for the CDR3: TGCGCCAGCAGTTTGGACAGGGGGCGCGGTGGCTACACCTTC.

The chain links TRBV7-9 to TRBJ1-3; TRBD1 is a possible D gene (6 bases). Between the trimmed V and J ends, which lost 3 bases and 1 base, there was a span of 10 bases. Germline V gene data show CDR1 as SEHNR and CDR2 as FQNEAQ (reference sequence). The CDR3 sequence is 15 residues long. The CDR3 DNA reads as TGTGCCAGCAGCTTGGGCAGGGGATCTGGAAACACCATATATTTT. It encodes CASSLGRGSGNTIYF.

This rearrangement joins TRBV5-6 to TRBJ1-4; tentatively, D is TRBD1 (5 bases). This CDR3 has 17 residues. The germline CDR1 and CDR2 sequences are SGHDT and YYEEEE. Deletions cut 5 bases from V and 4 bases from J, with 21 bases between. The CDR3 is CASSRGARDGYNEKLFF. The CDR3 DNA is TGTGCCAGCAGTCGGGGTGCACGGGACGGCTATAATGAAAAACTGTTTTTT.

The chain employs TRBV6-5 and TRBJ1-2; 8 bases line up with TRBD1. The CDR3 extends over 12 amino acids. V shed 7 bases and J 8 bases; nucleotides not matched to a gene: 6. Germline V gives CDR1 MNHEY, CDR2 SVGAGI. This CDR3 is CASTRQGIGYTF. CDR3 sequence (DNA): TGTGCCAGCACCCGACAGGGGATCGGCTACACCTTC.

J is TRBJ2-7 and V is TRBV3-1 (or the pseudogene TRBV3-2), with D unresolved. The CDR3 totals 12 residues. Trimming took 3 bases from V and 1 from J, leaving 4 bases between them. Per the germline V gene, CDR1 is LGHDT and CDR2 is YNNKEL (reference sequence). The CDR3 DNA reads as TGTGCCAGCAGCCATGGGTCCTACGAGCAGTACTTC. Translation gives CASSHGSYEQYF.

The chain employs TRBV4-2 and TRBJ1-2; 10 positions agree with TRBD1. With 4 bases clipped from V and 0 bases from J, the junction kept 11 bases outside the gene matches. This CDR3 is 18 amino acids long. Germline V gene data show CDR1 as LGHNA and CDR2 as YNFKEQ. The CDR3 DNA is TGTGCCAGCAGCCTCAGAGCGGGACAGGGGATTGCTAACTATGGCTACACCTTC. This codes for CASSLRAGQGIANYGYTF.

The chain uses TRBV9 and TRBJ1-4; D may be TRBD1 (5 bases). With 0 bases removed from V and 5 bases from J, the gap between germline ends came to 14 bases. Germline V gives CDR1 SGDLS, CDR2 YYNGEE. There are 16 residues in the CDR3. In nucleotides, the CDR3 is TGTGCCAGCAGCGTAGGCAGGGCTGGAAGAAATGAAAAACTGTTTTTT. This codes for CASSVGRAGRNEKLFF.

This sequence joins TRBV5-4 and TRBJ1-2; possibly TRBD1 for D (5 bases). Germline V CDR1 and CDR2: SGHNT, YYREEE (reference sequence). Trimming left V 0 bases short and J 8 bases short, with 11 bases between. CDR3 size: 13 residues. The CDR3 loop reads CASSLGGLEGYTF. The CDR3 DNA is TGTGCCAGCAGCTTGGGGGGACTGGAGGGCTACACCTTC.

V and J are TRBV24-1 and TRBJ2-3, with D unresolved. The CDR3 runs to 13 residues. From germline, CDR1 is KGHDR and CDR2 SFDVKD. V lost 0 bases and J 6 bases, leaving 6 bases between the germline ends. As DNA, the CDR3 is TGTGCCACCAGTGATTTGACCACGGATACGCAGTATTTT. Amino acid sequence: CATSDLTTDTQYF.

This clone was detected only once. The chain couples TRBV6-7 to TRBJ2-7; TRBD2 matches 10 bases. TRBV6-7 is marked as an open reading frame, function uncertain. V lost 0 bases and J lost 7; bases outside the gene matches: 18. The CDR3 is made up of 19 amino acids. CDR3 region: CASSYSTSGDEATPGEQYF. CDR3 nucleotides: TGTGCCAGCAGTTACTCAACTAGCGGGGACGAGGCTACTCCTGGGGAGCAGTACTTC.

This chain links TRBV29-1 with TRBJ2-5, with 8 bases that match TRBD2. Germline lookup yields CDR1 SQVTM and CDR2 ANQGSEA. The CDR3 is made up of 14 amino acids. The J segment lost 4 bases and the V segment lost 3 bases, leaving 7 bases of the junction unmatched. CDR3 loop: CSVDRGLGAETQYF. The CDR3 bases are TGCAGCGTTGACAGGGGACTAGGGGCAGAGACCCAGTACTTC.

The chain employs TRBV18 and TRBJ2-1; 9 positions agree with TRBD1. Germline trimming cut 4 bases from V and 6 bases from J; bases unmatched to any gene: 13. The germline V gene has CDR1 KGHSH and CDR2 LQKENI. The CDR3 loop spans 17 amino acids. The CDR3 DNA sequence: TGTGCCAGCTCACTATACATCGGACAGGGGAGTTTCAATGAGCAGTTCTTC. Translated, it gives CASSLYIGQGSFNEQFF.

The genes are TRBV2 and TRBJ1-1, with D possibly being TRBD1 (6 bases). CDR1 is SNHLY, CDR2 FYNNEI, per germline. The CDR3 contains 13 residues. Trimming took 11 bases from V and 1 from J, leaving 14 bases between them. As DNA, the CDR3 is TGTGCCTGCGAAGGGGGATGGAACACTGAAGCTTTCTTT. Its protein product is CACEGGWNTEAFF.

J is TRBJ1-5 and V is TRBV10-1, with TRBD1 identical over 11 bases. This CDR3 is 17 amino acids long. V dropped 6 bases and J dropped 6; count of bases not matched to a gene: 13. The germline V gene encodes CDR1 WNHNN and CDR2 SYGVQD (reference sequence). The CDR3 nucleotides read TGCGCCAGCAGCCCCCCTGGGGACAGGGGGGCCCTTCAGCCCCAGCATTTT. This codes for CASSPPGDRGALQPQHF.

The genes are TRBV9 and TRBJ1-4; D unclear. V lost 0 bases to trimming and J lost 4 bases, with 10 bases between them. Germline V lookup: CDR1 SGDLS, CDR2 YYNGEE. This CDR3 has 15 amino acids. CDR3 region: CASSVAGRVNEKLFF. CDR3 in DNA: TGTGCCAGCAGCGTAGCGGGTAGAGTTAATGAAAAACTGTTTTTT.

The chain links TRBV4-3 to TRBJ1-1; 9 bases are a match to TRBD1. The CDR3 length is 15 residues. With V trimmed by 2 bases and J by 6 bases, 7 bases remained unmatched. From germline, CDR1 is LGHNA and CDR2 YSLEER. The CDR3 DNA is TGCGCCAGCAGCCAATCGACAGGGGGACGCGCTGAAGCTTTCTTT. It yields the protein CASSQSTGGRAEAFF.

This clone was picked up one time. The chain links TRBV5-8 to TRBJ2-3; D is unresolved. V gave up 0 bases and J gave up 5 bases, with 10 bases separating them. Per the germline V gene, CDR1 is SGHTS and CDR2 is YDEGEE. The length of the CDR3 is 14 residues. CDR3 region: CASSLGTIRDTQYF. Written as DNA, the CDR3 is TGTGCCAGCAGCTTGGGGACCATCCGAGATACGCAGTATTTT.

This clone is a singleton in its sample. The chain uses TRBV20-1 and TRBJ2-4; D may match TRBD1 or TRBD2 (5 bases each). CDR3 size: 13 residues. The V gene lost 3 bases and the J gene lost 5 bases, with 11 bases spanning the gap. Germline V lookup: CDR1 DFQATT, CDR2 SNEGSKA (reference sequence). The DNA for the CDR3 is TGCAGTGCTAGTCCGGGGCGGGAAAACATTCAGTACTTC. Protein: CSASPGRENIQYF.

This chain links TRBV7-2 with TRBJ2-5; 9 bases are a match to TRBD1. The trim removed 5 bases at V and 5 bases at J, leaving 12 bases unmatched. The CDR3 is made up of 16 amino acids. The germline gives CDR1 SGHTA, CDR2 FQGNSA. The CDR3 nucleotides are TGTGCCAGCAGCCACCCGGGACAGGGAGTCCGGGAGACCCAGTACTTC. Translating it yields CASSHPGQGVRETQYF.

The J gene is TRBJ1-2, the V gene TRBV4-1; D remains unclear. Trimming cost V 0 bases and J 8 bases, with 25 bases left between them. CDR3 size: 18 residues. Germline CDR1 is MGHRA and CDR2 is YSYEKL. The CDR3 nucleotides read TGCGCCAGCAGCCAAGATTACCCCGCCCCCGGTTATGTAAACGGCTACACCTTC. Translated: CASSQDYPAPGYVNGYTF.

This chain links TRBV10-3 with TRBJ2-7; the D is unclear. Trimming removed 10 bases from V and 0 bases from J, with 16 bases in between. The CDR3 length is 14 residues. In germline, CDR1 is ENHRY, CDR2 SYGVKD. The CDR3 DNA is TGTGCCACCTACACTCCTAACCACTCCTACGAGCAGTACTTC. This sequence encodes CATYTPNHSYEQYF.

V gene TRBV19 combines with J gene TRBJ1-5; D gene uncertain. Looked up from germline, CDR1 is LNHDA and CDR2 is SQIVND (reference sequence). V lost 4 bases to trimming and J lost 4 bases, with 8 bases between them. The CDR3 is made up of 13 amino acids. The CDR3 loop is CASSRSVNQPQHF. CDR3 nucleotides: TGTGCCAGTAGTAGGTCGGTTAATCAGCCCCAGCATTTT.